This TCR beta chain was sequenced during a study of identical twins. TCRdb analysed the 5' RACE reads with MiXCR anew, one entry per CDR3 protein. The sample gives approximately 220,000 distinct CDR3 sequences, approximately 7.8% of which show up once; roughly 5% is in the top ten. V lost 0 bases and J 5 bases, leaving 16 bases between the germline ends. The CDR3 has 16 residues. Per germline, CDR1 MGHRA and CDR2 YSYEKL. This same sample was also part of a study on yellow fever vaccine responses in identical twins.

This clonotype was obtained from a woman aged 18-35 years in good health. The sample consisted of CD8+ T cells sorted from blood. The chain carries TRBV4-1 and TRBJ2-5; D is tentatively TRBD1 or TRBD2 (5 bases each). The CDR3 nucleotides are TGCGCCAGCAGCCAAGAGGGGGTCAGGGATCGGGAGACCCAGTACTTC. Amino acid sequence: CASSQEGVRDRETQYF.